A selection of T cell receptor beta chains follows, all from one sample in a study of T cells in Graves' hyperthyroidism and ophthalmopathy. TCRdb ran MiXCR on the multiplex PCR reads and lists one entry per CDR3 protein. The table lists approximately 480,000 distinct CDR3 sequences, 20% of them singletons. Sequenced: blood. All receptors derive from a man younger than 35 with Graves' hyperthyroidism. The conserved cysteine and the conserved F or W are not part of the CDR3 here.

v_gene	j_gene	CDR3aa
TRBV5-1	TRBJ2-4	ASSISPGQKDIKY
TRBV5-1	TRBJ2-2	ASSPGLAGNTGELF
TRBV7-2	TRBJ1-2	ASSSVKGGYYGYT
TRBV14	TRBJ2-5	ASSQDLGGETQY
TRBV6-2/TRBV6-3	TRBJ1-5	ASTQSGRGPNQPQH
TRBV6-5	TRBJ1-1	ASRSKVEAF
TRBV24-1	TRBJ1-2	ATSDFLVRGRAGGLNYGYT
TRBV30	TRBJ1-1	AWSLSGGGTEAF
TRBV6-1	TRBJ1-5	ASSRTGTGFNQPQH
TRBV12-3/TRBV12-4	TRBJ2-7	ASSDRRGAPGEQY
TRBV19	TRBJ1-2	ASRKGSNYGYT
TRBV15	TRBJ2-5	ATSPPLGREFQETQY
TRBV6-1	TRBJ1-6	ASTQAGSPLH
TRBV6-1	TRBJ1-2	ASRARGANYGYT
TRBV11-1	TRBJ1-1	ASSLARAPAGTEAF
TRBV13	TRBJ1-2	ASSLSGGGGYGYT
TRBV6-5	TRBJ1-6	ASSYTRRSGYNSPLH
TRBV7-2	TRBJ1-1	ASSLATGFSEAF
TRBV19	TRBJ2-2	ASTLRGSNTGELF
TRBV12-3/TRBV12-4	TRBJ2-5	ASSLSWTGRQETQY
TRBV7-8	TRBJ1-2	ASSPTSGTDFFLYGYT
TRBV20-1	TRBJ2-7	SARIGGWAHRSYEQY
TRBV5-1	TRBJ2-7	ASSWERGGYEQY
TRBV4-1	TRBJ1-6	ASSPEGTASSPLH
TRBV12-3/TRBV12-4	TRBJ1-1	ASSPRWGLTEAF
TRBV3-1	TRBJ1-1	ASSRGGEVDKGEAF
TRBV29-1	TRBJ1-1	SVTGNTEAF
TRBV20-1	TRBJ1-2	SARGPGALYGYT
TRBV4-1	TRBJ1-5	ASRSDTFSNQPQH
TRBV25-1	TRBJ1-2	ASSEFGAGYT
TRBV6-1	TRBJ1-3	ASTVVRSGNTIY
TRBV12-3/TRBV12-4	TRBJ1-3	ASSVDRVSGNTIY
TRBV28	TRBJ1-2	ASTSAEEDYT
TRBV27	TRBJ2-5	ASGLTGNQETQY
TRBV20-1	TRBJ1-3	SAARGDTIY
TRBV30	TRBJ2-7	AWSRSRQGKPYEQY
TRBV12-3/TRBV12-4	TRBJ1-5	ASSAVERNQPQH
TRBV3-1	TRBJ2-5	ASSQEAPREEETQY
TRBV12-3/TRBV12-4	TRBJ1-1	ASREENTEAF
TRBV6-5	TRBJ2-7	ASSYSRSSWEQY
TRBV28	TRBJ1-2	ASSFPQGGGGGYT
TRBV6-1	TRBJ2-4	ASSAQGDLNIQY
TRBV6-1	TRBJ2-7	ASSPLQGSYEQY
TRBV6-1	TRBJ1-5	ASTPGGTNQPQH
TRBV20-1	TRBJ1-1	SVMGNTEAF